One and the same sample provided the 30 T cell receptor beta chains below, sequenced in a study of blood T cell repertoires in COVID-19. Method: immunoSEQ multiplex PCR; TCRdb's copy keeps in-frame clones and lacks some. The sample yields under 85,000 clones, about four fifths seen once. Sequenced sample: peripheral blood. The receptors stem from a man in his fifties or sixties with active COVID-19.

The chain combines TRBV28 with TRBJ2-7; 8 bases line up with TRBD2. This CDR3 has 14 amino acids. The junction had 4 bases not matched to a gene; V was cut back by 6 bases and J by 0 bases. The germline V gene has CDR1 MDHEN and CDR2 SYDVKM. This CDR3 is CASRLAGYSYEQYF. In nucleotides, the CDR3 is TGTGCCAGCAGATTAGCGGGGTACTCCTACGAGCAGTACTTC. The full variable domain, its missing parts supplied by reference TRBV28 and TRBJ2-7, is DVKVTQSSRYLVKRTGEKVFLECVQDMDHENMFWYRQDPGLGLRLIYFSYDVKMKEKGDIPEGYSVSREKKERFSLILESASTNQTSMYLCASRLAGYSYEQYFGPGTRLTVT.

This chain joins TRBV10-3 and TRBJ2-1; 11 bases map to TRBD2. Trimming cost V 0 bases and J 9 bases; bases outside gene matches: 4. This CDR3 is 15 amino acids long. The V gene's germline CDR1 is ENHRY and CDR2 SYGVKD. CDR3 sequence: CAISESLAGGGEQFF. The CDR3 DNA reads as TGTGCCATCAGTGAGTCGTTAGCGGGAGGGGGTGAGCAGTTCTTC.

This rearrangement joins TRBV3-1 (or the pseudogene TRBV3-2) to TRBJ2-5, with 15 positions matching TRBD2. Germline V gene sequence: CDR1 LGHDT, CDR2 YNNKEL (reference sequence). The CDR3 has 16 residues. The V gene end was trimmed by 1 base and the J gene end by 4 bases; junction bases not matched to a gene: 1. The CDR3 DNA sequence: TGTGCCAGCAGCCAAGGGACTAGCGGGGGGGGAGAGACCCAGTACTTC. It specifies CASSQGTSGGGETQYF.

This chain connects TRBV29-1 to TRBJ1-2; D remains unclear. The V gene lost 2 bases and the J gene lost 3 bases, with 7 bases spanning the gap. This CDR3 is 12 amino acids long. Germline lookup yields CDR1 SQVTM and CDR2 ANQGSEA. The DNA for the CDR3 is TGCAGCGTTGAACCCGGTTACTATGGCTACACCTTC. This sequence encodes CSVEPGYYGYTF.

Concerning this clone: One junction end disagrees with the germline gene, perhaps due to a read error. This chain links TRBV14 with TRBJ2-7; unclear D gene. From germline, CDR1 is SGHDN and CDR2 FVKESK. The CDR3 is 8 amino acids. The CDR3 region is CASSQGRF. The CDR3 DNA sequence: TGTGCCAGCAGCCAGGGCCGCTTC.

This chain uses TRBV9 with TRBJ2-7, with 10 positions matching TRBD2. The CDR3 runs 15 residues. The germline V gene encodes CDR1 SGDLS and CDR2 YYNGEE. Unmatched junction bases numbered 8, after V lost 3 bases and J lost 5 bases. The CDR3 reads CASSGKSGRAHEQYF. DNA of the CDR3: TGTGCCAGCAGCGGAAAGAGCGGGAGGGCCCACGAGCAGTACTTC.

For the CDR3, the DNA is TGTGCCAGCAGTTACTCGCGGGAGGGCGGGGAGCTGTTTTTT. Translated: CASSYSREGGELFF. J is TRBJ2-2 and V is TRBV6-2 or TRBV6-3; 9 bases line up with TRBD2. V dropped 0 bases and J dropped 7; count of bases not matched to a gene: 0. There are 14 residues in the CDR3. Germline V gene data show CDR1 as MNHEY and CDR2 as SVGEGT.

Note on this clone: Other nucleotide sequences in the sample specify the same CDR3. This sequence joins TRBV15 and TRBJ2-7; D remains unclear. The CDR3 covers 14 residues. Germline-derived CDR1 and CDR2 are LNHNV and YYDKDF (reference sequence). Trimming pared 0 bases from V and 2 bases from J, leaving 8 bases between. CDR3 residues: CATSRDPGPYEQYF. CDR3 sequence (DNA): TGTGCCACCAGCAGAGATCCGGGTCCCTACGAGCAGTACTTC.

The genes are TRBV6-4 and TRBJ1-6, with D possibly matching TRBD1 (6 bases). CDR3 length: 15 residues. V lost 2 bases to trimming and J lost 4 bases, with 9 bases between them. Germline V gives CDR1 MRHNA, CDR2 SNTAGT. The chain's CDR3 is CASSDGTTYNSPLHF. CDR3 coding DNA: TGTGCCAGCAGTGACGGGACAACTTATAATTCACCCCTCCACTTT.

The J gene is TRBJ2-5, the V gene TRBV4-3; weak D call: TRBD1 (6 bases). CDR1 and CDR2 (germline): LGHNA, YSLEER. The V gene lost 0 bases and the J gene lost 5 bases, with 13 bases spanning the gap. CDR3 length: 15 amino acids. The CDR3 DNA follows: TGCGCCAGCAGCCAAGATACAGGGTCTGGGGAGACCCAGTACTTC. This sequence encodes CASSQDTGSGETQYF.

This clone was observed once. The gene calls are TRBV24-1 and TRBJ1-2; D is unresolved. The CDR3 runs 12 residues. V lost 7 bases to trimming and J lost 11 bases, with 16 bases between them. CDR1 and CDR2 (germline): KGHDR, SFDVKD. CDR3 amino acids: CATSLRQPTYTF. In nucleotides, the CDR3 is TGTGCCACCAGCCTTCGCCAGCCGACTTACACCTTC.

This clone was observed a single time. This chain links TRBV11-2 with TRBJ2-3, with TRBD1 identical over 9 bases. Germline V gene sequence: CDR1 SGHAT, CDR2 FQNNGV. The CDR3 has 15 amino acids. V was clipped by 8 bases and J by 3 bases; unmatched bases: 9. The CDR3 is CASGIQGALTDTQYF. In DNA, the CDR3 is TGTGCCAGCGGAATACAGGGGGCGCTTACAGATACGCAGTATTTT.

This sequence joins TRBV30 and TRBJ1-1; 7 nucleotides line up with TRBD1. Losses at the gene ends were 1 base for V and 5 bases for J; bases not matched to a gene: 10. Germline values: CDR1 GTSNPN, CDR2 SVGIG (reference sequence). The CDR3 runs to 15 residues. This CDR3 reads CAWSGHRGGTTEAFF. The CDR3 DNA is TGTGCCTGGAGTGGTCACAGGGGCGGAACGACTGAAGCTTTCTTT.

The chain joins TRBV7-3 to TRBJ2-5, with a possible D match to TRBD2 (5 bases). This CDR3 has 13 residues. Germline-derived CDR1 and CDR2 are SGHTA and FQGTGA. Trimming stripped 6 bases from V and 5 bases from J, with 13 bases between. CDR3: CASSKNPGETQYF. The CDR3 region has the DNA TGTGCCAGCAGTAAAAACCCGGGGGAGACCCAGTACTTC.

This clone was recorded only once. This chain connects TRBV9 to TRBJ2-7; 7 positions agree with TRBD2. Trimming took 4 bases from V and 6 from J; bases not matched to a gene: 10. Germline V lookup: CDR1 SGDLS, CDR2 YYNGEE. The CDR3 consists of 14 residues. The DNA for the CDR3 is TGTGCCAGCAGCCCCGGGCGGGGGATCGGCGAGCAGTACTTC. This translates into CASSPGRGIGEQYF.

The chain uses TRBV3-1 (or the pseudogene TRBV3-2) and TRBJ2-5; 8 bases match TRBD2. V was pared by 4 bases and J by 3 bases, with 7 bases of the junction left unmatched. From germline, CDR1 is LGHDT and CDR2 YNNKEL (reference sequence). This CDR3 contains 15 residues. This CDR3 reads CASSPIGAGEETQYF. The CDR3 DNA is TGTGCCAGCAGCCCTATCGGAGCGGGAGAAGAGACCCAGTACTTC.

The chain recombines TRBV27 with TRBJ1-4; D is possibly TRBD1 (5 bases). Between the trimmed V and J ends, which lost 8 bases and 4 bases, there was a span of 20 bases. Germline V gene lookup returns CDR1 MNHEY and CDR2 SMNVEV (reference sequence). This CDR3 comprises 16 residues. The CDR3 nucleotides read TGTGCCAGCCGACCAAGCGGGGCGGGTAGTAATGAAAAACTGTTTTTT. It is translated as CASRPSGAGSNEKLFF.

The gene calls are TRBV9 and TRBJ2-1; TRBD2 agrees at 13 bases. Germline CDR1 SGDLS, CDR2 YYNGEE. V shed 4 bases and J 5 bases; nucleotides not matched to a gene: 6. The CDR3 length is 16 residues. The CDR3 DNA follows: TGTGCCAGCAGCTTCACCGGGACTAGCGGGGACAATGAGCAGTTCTTC. It codes for CASSFTGTSGDNEQFF.

Turning to this clone: The sample contains more than one DNA sequence encoding this CDR3. The V call is TRBV7-2, the J call TRBJ1-4; D might be TRBD1 (5 bases). Germline V gives CDR1 SGHTA, CDR2 FQGNSA. V was cut by 5 bases and J by 8 bases, with 12 bases left in between. CDR3 length: 13 residues. CDR3 DNA sequence: TGTGCCAGCAGCCCCCCTAGGGGAGAAAAACTGTTTTTT. Its protein product is CASSPPRGEKLFF.

The V call is TRBV5-1, the J call TRBJ1-1; 7 nucleotides match TRBD1. Trimming removed 7 bases from V and 5 bases from J; junction bases left unmatched: 8. This CDR3 region has 13 residues. Germline CDR1 is SGHRS and CDR2 is YFSETQ. The CDR3 sequence is CASCISGGTEAFF. As DNA, the CDR3 is TGCGCCAGCTGTATTTCAGGGGGGACTGAAGCTTTCTTT.

This chain joins TRBV5-5 and TRBJ2-7, with 7 nucleotides matching TRBD1. V trimming: 3 bases; J trimming: 0 bases; junction bases outside the gene matches: 6. This CDR3 has 15 residues. The germline gives CDR1 SGHKS, CDR2 YYEKEE (reference sequence). CDR3: CASSSVSGGSYEQYF. CDR3 sequence (DNA): TGTGCCAGCAGCTCTGTCTCAGGGGGCTCCTACGAGCAGTACTTC.

This clone was counted once. This chain links TRBV4-3 with TRBJ2-3; the D gene is possibly TRBD2 (5 bases). CDR3 length: 16 residues. V lost 3 bases, J lost 6 bases, and 19 bases lay in between. Germline values: CDR1 LGHNA, CDR2 YSLEER. CDR3: CASSHEPSLPGDTQYF. The CDR3 DNA sequence: TGCGCCAGCAGCCACGAGCCTTCCCTCCCGGGGGATACGCAGTATTTT.

This chain links TRBV10-3 with TRBJ1-1, with 7 bases fitting TRBD1. Germline lookup yields CDR1 ENHRY and CDR2 SYGVKD. V was clipped by 6 bases and J by 4 bases; unmatched bases: 5. The CDR3 has 13 amino acids. DNA for the CDR3: TGTGCCATCAGGCGGCAGGGGGGCACTGAAGCTTTCTTT. Translation: CAIRRQGGTEAFF.

The V and J genes are TRBV5-6 and TRBJ2-3; a weak D match, TRBD2 (6 bases). The CDR3 extends over 14 amino acids. Per the germline V gene, CDR1 is SGHDT and CDR2 is YYEEEE. With 3 bases removed from V and 6 bases from J, the gap between germline ends came to 14 bases. Written as DNA, the CDR3 is TGTGCCAGCAGCTCACAGCGGGTAGGGGATACGCAGTATTTT. Its protein product is CASSSQRVGDTQYF. Supplemented by reference TRBV5-6 and TRBJ2-3, the full variable domain reads DAGVTQSPTHLIKTRGQQVTLRCSPKSGHDTVSWYQQALGQGPQFIFQYYEEEERQRGNFPDRFSGHQFPNYSSELNVNALLLGDSALYLCASSSQRVGDTQYFGPGTRLTVL.

This CDR3 reads CASKRGGGEQFF. The CDR3 DNA sequence: TGTGCCAGCAAGCGGGGCGGGGGGGAGCAGTTCTTC. The chain has TRBV6-5 and TRBJ2-1; 8 bases agree with TRBD2. Unmatched junction bases numbered 6, after V lost 7 bases and J lost 10 bases. CDR1 is MNHEY, CDR2 SVGAGI, per germline. This CDR3 has 12 residues.

This chain links TRBV28 with TRBJ1-4; D not resolved. Germline CDR1 is MDHEN and CDR2 is SYDVKM. This CDR3 has 15 residues. V was clipped by 5 bases and J by 0 bases, with 10 bases between them. CDR3: CASSANGATNEKLFF. CDR3 nucleotide sequence: TGTGCCAGCAGTGCTAACGGTGCAACTAATGAAAAACTGTTTTTT.

The chain links TRBV24-1 to TRBJ2-3, with a tentative D call TRBD2 (6 bases). Trimming stripped 5 bases from V and 6 bases from J, with 29 bases between. The CDR3 totals 19 residues. CDR1 and CDR2 from the germline V gene are KGHDR and SFDVKD. The DNA for the CDR3 is TGTGCCACCAGTGGCATGGCTCCGGAGGGAACGGATAAGCGTGATACGCAGTATTTT. Translation: CATSGMAPEGTDKRDTQYF.

This chain connects TRBV2 to TRBJ2-1; 9 positions agree with TRBD2. The CDR3 loop spans 18 amino acids. Trimming removed 9 bases from V and 7 bases from J; junction bases left unmatched: 22. The V gene's germline CDR1 is SNHLY and CDR2 FYNNEI. CDR3 loop: CASLAGTSFSAMNNEQFF. In nucleotides, the CDR3 is TGTGCCAGTCTCGCCGGGACTAGCTTTTCCGCTATGAATAATGAGCAGTTCTTC.

CDR3 protein: CASSPGTSGRVTGELFF. The DNA of the CDR3 is TGTGCCAGCAGTCCCGGGACTAGCGGGAGGGTAACCGGGGAGCTGTTTTTT. V and J are TRBV28 and TRBJ2-2, with 16 bases matching TRBD2. V was clipped by 5 bases and J by 5 bases; unmatched bases: 5. CDR1 and CDR2 (germline): MDHEN, SYDVKM. This CDR3 contains 17 residues.

The chain carries TRBV4-1 and TRBJ2-1; D is unresolved. Trimming cost V 0 bases and J 9 bases, with 18 bases left between them. This CDR3 is built from 16 residues. The germline gives CDR1 MGHRA, CDR2 YSYEKL. The DNA for the CDR3 is TGCGCCAGCAGCCAAGAAGGAAGTCCAAGCGAGGCTGAGCAGTTCTTC. Residues: CASSQEGSPSEAEQFF.